The 24 T cell receptor beta chains listed next were all sequenced from one sample in a study of T cells after yellow fever vaccination (dated by TCRdb to the late 2010s). The treatment or condition label here, explained by the study, means: live attenuated yellow fever vaccine strain. Receptors were amplified or captured by 5' RACE. Instrument used: Illumina NovaSeq 6000. TCRdb handled the public reads itself, with Q25 trimming in fastp and clone calling in MiXCR, and kept productive beta chains. Identical CDR3 proteins give one entry, which carries the most common genes and DNA. Present in this sample are hundreds of thousands of distinct CDR3 sequences, around 8.6% of which were seen just once. The ten biggest clones cover 3% to 4% of the sample. The sample was CD4+ T cells sorted from PBMCs, taken 5 days after the yellow fever booster vaccination. The receptors originated from a man aged 18 to 35 who received the YFV17D yellow fever vaccine.

The chain couples TRBV19 to TRBJ2-1; no definite D call. This CDR3 is 14 amino acids long. The V end was cut by 3 bases, the J end by 7 bases, with 13 bases between. Germline V lookup: CDR1 LNHDA, CDR2 SQIVND (reference sequence). CDR3 nucleotide sequence: TGTGCCAGTAGTATGGTTCAAAACCGGAATGAGCAGTTCTTC. It encodes CASSMVQNRNEQFF.

The chain uses TRBV12-3 or TRBV12-4 and TRBJ2-6; unclear D gene. With 3 bases removed from V and 5 bases from J, the gap between germline ends came to 14 bases. The CDR3 has 16 residues. CDR3 amino acids: CASSLTAPLRANVLTF. In nucleotides, the CDR3 is TGTGCCAGCAGTTTGACGGCCCCTCTGAGGGCCAACGTCCTGACTTTC.

J is TRBJ2-3 and V is TRBV4-3; D is undetermined. Trimming took off 4 bases at V and 0 bases at J, with 11 bases between the two ends. Germline lookup yields CDR1 LGHNA and CDR2 YSLEER. This CDR3 contains 15 residues. The CDR3, as DNA: TGCGCCAGCAGCCTCCAATTGTCTAGCACAGATACGCAGTATTTT. It yields the protein CASSLQLSSTDTQYF.

This clonotype was observed a few times. This chain uses TRBV7-2 with TRBJ1-2; D gene uncertain. Germline V CDR1 and CDR2: SGHTA, FQGNSA. Deletions cut 0 bases from V and 0 bases from J, with 8 bases between. The CDR3 runs 15 residues. As DNA, the CDR3 is TGTGCCAGCAGCTTAGCGGCAGGTTCTAACTATGGCTACACCTTC. The encoded protein is CASSLAAGSNYGYTF.

This clonotype was detected many times. The chain is built from TRBV7-3 and TRBJ2-1; possibly TRBD1 for D (5 bases). The ends were cut back, 6 bases at V and 5 bases at J, with 11 bases in the middle. The CDR3 loop spans 13 amino acids. CDR1 SGHTA and CDR2 FQGTGA come from the germline V gene. This CDR3 reads CASRLGVDNEQFF. The CDR3, as DNA: TGTGCCAGCAGATTAGGGGTAGACAATGAGCAGTTCTTC.

The sample holds a few counts of this clonotype. The chain couples TRBV7-3 to TRBJ2-2; 8 nucleotides line up with TRBD2. This CDR3 comprises 16 residues. Trimming at V came to 5 bases and at J to 2 bases, leaving 7 bases not matched to a gene. Germline V lookup: CDR1 SGHTA, CDR2 FQGTGA. The CDR3: CASSPRLAYNTGELFF. The CDR3 bases are TGTGCCAGCAGCCCTAGACTAGCGTACAACACCGGGGAGCTGTTTTTT.

This clonotype was picked up many times. The chain is built from TRBV19 and TRBJ1-2; the match to TRBD1 covers 11 bases. The CDR3 is made up of 15 amino acids. Trimming cost V 5 bases and J 4 bases; bases outside gene matches: 6. The germline gives CDR1 LNHDA, CDR2 SQIVND (reference sequence). The CDR3 nucleotides are TGTGCCAGTAGTCCCCGGACAGGGGGCGTCTATGGCTACACCTTC. As protein: CASSPRTGGVYGYTF.

This clonotype was detected a few times. The V and J genes are TRBV7-3 and TRBJ1-6; D gene ambiguous. Germline CDR1 is SGHTA and CDR2 is FQGTGA. Trimming shortened V by 1 base and J by 10 bases, and 8 bases separated the two germline ends. The CDR3 spans 13 residues. DNA for the CDR3: TGTGCCAGCAGCTTAATCGCCCAGTCACCCCTCCACTTT. Its translation is CASSLIAQSPLHF.

The rearrangement links TRBV7-9 to TRBJ2-5, with D maybe TRBD1 (7 bases). The CDR3 runs 13 residues. V lost 5 bases to trimming and J lost 5 bases, with 12 bases between them. Per germline, CDR1 SEHNR and CDR2 FQNEAQ (reference sequence). CDR3 sequence (DNA): TGTGCCAGCAGCATCTCAGGGGGGGAGACCCAGTACTTC. The encoded protein is CASSISGGETQYF.

This clonotype was observed a few times. The chain couples TRBV9 to TRBJ2-1, with D possibly being TRBD2 (6 bases). The CDR3 consists of 15 residues. CDR1 and CDR2 (germline): SGDLS, YYNGEE. V was clipped by 1 base and J by 2 bases, with 10 bases between them. The CDR3 reads CASSVSPGAYNEQFF. The CDR3 DNA sequence: TGTGCCAGCAGCGTAAGCCCGGGGGCCTACAATGAGCAGTTCTTC.

This clonotype turned up a few times. The chain links TRBV7-6 to TRBJ2-1, with D possibly being TRBD2 (7 bases). Per germline, CDR1 SGHVS and CDR2 FNYEAQ. With 0 bases removed from V and 12 bases from J, the gap between germline ends came to 30 bases. CDR3 length: 19 amino acids. In DNA form, the CDR3 reads TGTGCCAGCAGCTTAGCGCGGTTAAGGGGGAGCGGGGAACGTTCGGGGCAGTTCTTC. Translating it yields CASSLARLRGSGERSGQFF. The full variable domain, rest sourced from reference TRBV7-6 and TRBJ2-1, is GAGVSQSPRYKVTKRGQDVALRCDPISGHVSLYWYRQALGQGPEFLTYFNYEAQQDKSGLPNDRFSAERPEGSISTLTIQRTEQRDSAMYRCASSLARLRGSGERSGQFFGPGTRLTVL.

This clonotype has a count of ten or more. The rearrangement uses TRBV5-1 and TRBJ2-3, with D uncertain. The CDR3 is 12 residues long. Trimming took off 0 bases at V and 6 bases at J, with 5 bases between the two ends. CDR1 and CDR2 from the germline V gene are SGHRS and YFSETQ. The CDR3 is CASSLVSDTQYF. The CDR3 region has the DNA TGCGCCAGCAGCTTGGTCTCCGATACGCAGTATTTT.

This clonotype was recorded at least ten times. The gene calls are TRBV4-2 and TRBJ2-1; 8 positions agree with TRBD2. The CDR3 runs 16 residues. Unmatched junction bases numbered 7, after V lost 0 bases and J lost 6 bases. Germline-derived CDR1 and CDR2 are LGHNA and YNFKEQ. CDR3 in amino acids: CASSQDSLRGANEQFF. Written as DNA, the CDR3 is TGTGCCAGCAGCCAAGACTCGCTGCGGGGGGCCAATGAGCAGTTCTTC.

This rearrangement joins TRBV7-3 to TRBJ1-1; a weak D match, TRBD1 (6 bases). V lost 5 bases to trimming and J lost 6 bases, with 16 bases between them. CDR3 length: 14 residues. Germline lookup yields CDR1 SGHTA and CDR2 FQGTGA. CDR3 in amino acids: CASSQVGAGSEAFF. CDR3 DNA: TGTGCCAGCAGCCAGGTGGGGGCGGGCTCTGAAGCTTTCTTT.

With respect to this clonotype: An end of the junction differs from the germline gene, which may be a read error. This rearrangement joins TRBV12-3 or TRBV12-4 to TRBJ2-3, with 7 bases that match TRBD1. The CDR3 extends over 11 amino acids. The CDR3 DNA follows: TGTGCCAGCAGTCAGCAAGGAGACAGGGACTTT. Translating gives CASSQQGDRDF.

In its sample, this clonotype was seen a few times. V and J are TRBV7-2 and TRBJ1-2; no reliable D call. The CDR3 covers 14 residues. Trimming shortened V by 1 base and J by 4 bases, and 10 bases separated the two germline ends. Germline values: CDR1 SGHTA, CDR2 FQGNSA. CDR3 sequence (DNA): TGTGCCAGCAGCTTAGGCCAGATAAGCTATGGCTACACCTTC. Translation: CASSLGQISYGYTF.

This sequence joins TRBV7-3 and TRBJ2-1; D is possibly TRBD2 (6 bases). Deletions cut 5 bases from V and 8 bases from J, with 16 bases between. This CDR3 has 14 residues. Germline V CDR1 and CDR2: SGHTA, FQGTGA. The CDR3 here is CASSPRLVQDEQFF. The CDR3 DNA reads TGTGCCAGCAGCCCCCGACTAGTTCAGGATGAGCAGTTCTTC.

This clonotype was seen repeatedly, ten times or more. This chain links TRBV7-2 with TRBJ1-2, with a possible D match to TRBD1 (6 bases). The CDR3 runs to 13 residues. In germline, CDR1 is SGHTA, CDR2 FQGNSA. With 1 base removed from V and 7 bases from J, the gap between germline ends came to 10 bases. Here the CDR3 reads CASSLGGARGYTF. The CDR3 DNA is TGTGCCAGCAGCTTAGGGGGGGCTCGTGGCTACACCTTC.

This clonotype occurred many times. V gene TRBV5-1 combines with J gene TRBJ2-5, with 10 nucleotides matching TRBD1. The trim removed 7 bases at V and 3 bases at J, leaving 6 bases unmatched. Germline values: CDR1 SGHRS, CDR2 YFSETQ. The CDR3 length is 14 residues. As DNA, the CDR3 is TGCGCCAGCTCCCGGGACAGGGGAGAAGAGACCCAGTACTTC. Residues: CASSRDRGEETQYF.

This clonotype came up many times. V usage is TRBV18 and J usage is TRBJ1-4; D is uncertain. The V gene lost 3 bases and the J gene lost 6 bases, with 14 bases spanning the gap. Germline lookup yields CDR1 KGHSH and CDR2 LQKENI. The CDR3 loop spans 15 amino acids. Written as DNA, the CDR3 is TGTGCCAGCTCACCCACGGAGGGAGCCTATGAAAAACTGTTTTTT. Translated, it gives CASSPTEGAYEKLFF.

V and J are TRBV14 and TRBJ1-1, with D hard to call. The germline V gene has CDR1 SGHDN and CDR2 FVKESK. The CDR3 is 15 amino acids. Between the trimmed V and J ends, which lost 1 base and 6 bases, there was a span of 15 bases. This chain's CDR3 is CASSQGLWGRAEAFF. The CDR3, as DNA: TGTGCCAGCAGCCAAGGCCTTTGGGGTCGGGCTGAAGCTTTCTTT.

V is TRBV10-3 and J is TRBJ2-7; perhaps D is TRBD1 or TRBD2 (7 bases each). This CDR3 contains 13 residues. Germline CDR1 ENHRY, CDR2 SYGVKD. Trimming stripped 6 bases from V and 3 bases from J, with 12 bases between. The CDR3 spells CAIRGGTDYEQYF. CDR3 DNA sequence: TGTGCCATCAGGGGGGGGACAGACTACGAGCAGTACTTC.

With respect to this clonotype: A much larger clonotype is one base distant, so this may be a read error. The chain couples TRBV5-1 to TRBJ2-1; D perhaps matches TRBD2 (5 bases). The CDR3 totals 14 residues. V was shortened by 0 bases and J by 6 bases, with 10 bases between the two germline ends. Germline V CDR1 and CDR2: SGHRS, YFSETQ. Written as DNA, the CDR3 is TGCGCCAGCAGCTTGGACGGGGAGTTCAATGAGCAGTTCTTC. It translates to CASSLDGEFNEQFF.

This clonotype was recorded a few times. The chain is built from TRBV20-1 and TRBJ2-5; TRBD2 matches at 15 bases. The CDR3 has 16 residues. Trimming at V came to 5 bases and at J to 5 bases, leaving 9 bases not matched to a gene. Germline V CDR1 and CDR2: DFQATT, SNEGSKA (reference sequence). The CDR3 is CSALRTSGGADETQYF. The CDR3 DNA is TGCAGTGCTCTCAGGACTAGCGGGGGGGCCGACGAGACCCAGTACTTC.